This record looks at one TCR beta chain sequence and its context. The sample comes from a study of blood T cell repertoires in COVID-19. CDR3 length: 16 residues. V shed 4 bases and J 6 bases; nucleotides not matched to a gene: 11. Germline CDR1 and CDR2: SGHDT and YYEEEE. Libraries were prepared by immunoSEQ multiplex PCR; TCRdb keeps only in-frame clonotypes and omits some of them. The profile shows approximately 260,000 clones, over 70% of them singletons. The sequence was collected from a human donor in a cohort sampled during active COVID-19. The V and J genes are TRBV5-6 and TRBJ2-1; TRBD2 aligns across 9 bases. Material: peripheral blood. DNA for the CDR3: TGTGCCAGCAGCCACCGGGCACGCGGGAGGGGCAATGAGCAGTTCTTC. This sequence encodes CASSHRARGRGNEQFF.